Listed here are 28 T cell receptor beta chains from one sample, sequenced in a study of T-cell reconstitution after alpha-beta-depleted transplantation in children. Researchers prepared the TCRbeta library using unique molecular identifiers, the study reports. TCRdb ran MiXCR on the PCR reads and lists one entry per CDR3 protein. The top ten clones hold 6.3% of a sample with 240,000 or so distinct CDR3 sequences, 8.2% of them seen once. Here the sequenced sample was PBMCs, mostly from graft donor cells, taken 180 days after TCRalphabeta/CD19-depleted stem cell transplant. The receptors shown here come from a male patient aged 10 to 17 who had a stem cell transplant for acute lymphoblastic leukemia, so the T cells may come from the graft donor.

The sample holds many counts of this clonotype. V gene TRBV5-1 combines with J gene TRBJ1-4; perhaps TRBD1 as D (6 bases). The CDR3 length is 14 residues. Trimming pared 0 bases from V and 8 bases from J, leaving 11 bases between. Germline V gives CDR1 SGHRS, CDR2 YFSETQ. DNA for the CDR3: TGCGCCAGCAGCTTGGCCAGGGGTCGAGAAAAACTGTTTTTT. The encoded protein is CASSLARGREKLFF. Full variable domain (remainder filled in from reference TRBV5-1 and TRBJ1-4): KAGVTQTPRYLIKTRGQQVTLSCSPISGHRSVSWYQQTPGQGLQFLFEYFSETQRNKGNFPGRFSGRQFSNSRSEMNVSTLELGDSALYLCASSLARGREKLFFGSGTQLSVL.

This clonotype was seen at least ten times. The V gene is TRBV28, the J gene TRBJ1-2; D remains ambiguous. Germline values: CDR1 MDHEN, CDR2 SYDVKM. The CDR3 totals 13 residues. V lost 7 bases to trimming and J lost 4 bases, with 13 bases between them. The CDR3 loop reads CASTPRPLYGYTF. CDR3 DNA: TGTGCCAGCACCCCAAGACCGCTCTATGGCTACACCTTC.

The table lists this clonotype with many counts. The chain couples TRBV18 to TRBJ2-2; D is ambiguous. In germline, CDR1 is KGHSH, CDR2 LQKENI. V was trimmed by 3 bases and J by 0 bases, leaving 11 bases between them. This CDR3 has 16 residues. The CDR3 coding sequence is TGTGCCAGCTCACCCCTAGACATCGCGAACACCGGGGAGCTGTTTTTT. This translates into CASSPLDIANTGELFF.

Note on this clonotype: Since a much larger clone is just one base distant, this may be a read error. This chain uses TRBV6-5 with TRBJ2-3, with 14 nucleotides matching TRBD2. The germline V gene encodes CDR1 MNHEY and CDR2 SVGAGI. This CDR3 has 16 residues. CDR3 nucleotides: TGTGCCAGCAGTTTTCGACTAGCGGGAGGGCCAGATACGCGGTATTTT. Its translation is CASSFRLAGGPDTRYF.

This clonotype was found many times. This chain links TRBV10-3 with TRBJ2-3, with 9 bases identical to TRBD1. After removal of 4 bases from V and 1 base from J, the junction contained 3 bases not matched to a gene. CDR3 length equals 15 residues. Germline V lookup: CDR1 ENHRY, CDR2 SYGVKD. CDR3 coding DNA: TGTGCCATCAGTGCCAGGACAGGGGGCACAGATACGCAGTATTTT. It translates to CAISARTGGTDTQYF.

This clonotype was counted at least ten times. The chain joins TRBV29-1 to TRBJ2-3; D might be TRBD1 (5 bases). Germline loops: CDR1 SQVTM, CDR2 ANQGSEA. This CDR3 has 11 residues. Trimming shortened V by 5 bases and J by 6 bases, and 9 bases separated the two germline ends. In DNA, the CDR3 is TGCAGCGTTAGGGGTTTCGATACGCAGTATTTT. Translation gives CSVRGFDTQYF.

This clonotype was counted ten times or more. V gene TRBV11-2 combines with J gene TRBJ2-2, with D possibly TRBD2 on 6 matching bases. The ends were cut back, 0 bases at V and 0 bases at J, with 11 bases in the middle. Germline V CDR1 and CDR2: SGHAT, FQNNGV. This CDR3 is 17 amino acids long. The CDR3: CASSLEILAANTGELFF. As DNA, the CDR3 is TGTGCCAGCAGCTTAGAGATTTTAGCGGCGAACACCGGGGAGCTGTTTTTT.

This clonotype was observed many times. The chain employs TRBV20-1 and TRBJ2-7; TRBD2 matches at 13 bases. The junction had 3 bases not matched to a gene; V was cut back by 3 bases and J by 4 bases. Looked up from germline, CDR1 is DFQATT and CDR2 is SNEGSKA (reference sequence). There are 14 residues in the CDR3. Here the CDR3 DNA reads TGCAGTGCTAGGGGGACTAGCGGGACATACGAGCAGTACTTC. Residues: CSARGTSGTYEQYF.

Ten or more counts support this clonotype. J is TRBJ1-2 and V is TRBV5-6; 11 bases are shared with TRBD1. The CDR3 extends over 14 amino acids. Trimming cost V 4 bases and J 7 bases; bases outside gene matches: 6. Germline values: CDR1 SGHDT, CDR2 YYEEEE. This CDR3 is CASSPGQGALGYTF. CDR3 DNA: TGTGCCAGCAGCCCAGGACAGGGGGCGCTTGGCTACACCTTC.

This clonotype was counted many times. The chain combines TRBV20-1 with TRBJ2-5; TRBD1 matches 7 bases. V shed 5 bases, J shed 1 base, and the junction held 13 bases outside the gene matches. The CDR3 loop spans 16 amino acids. Germline CDR1 DFQATT, CDR2 SNEGSKA (reference sequence). CDR3 amino acids: CSAPAGRTGFQETQYF. The CDR3 bases are TGCAGTGCTCCCGCCGGACGGACAGGATTCCAAGAGACCCAGTACTTC.

This clonotype was observed many times. The CDR3 DNA reads as TGTGCCAGCAGCTTAGGGTCGGGGGGAACCCAAGAGACCCAGTACTTC. This codes for CASSLGSGGTQETQYF. The chain recombines TRBV7-2 with TRBJ2-5; TRBD2 matches 7 bases. Germline V CDR1 and CDR2: SGHTA, FQGNSA. The CDR3 consists of 16 residues. After removal of 1 base from V and 1 base from J, the junction contained 6 bases not matched to a gene.

This clonotype was recorded many times. The rearrangement links TRBV24-1 to TRBJ2-3; D is possibly TRBD1 (5 bases). The ends were cut back, 3 bases at V and 2 bases at J, with 11 bases in the middle. The germline gives CDR1 KGHDR, CDR2 SFDVKD. The CDR3 loop spans 15 amino acids. The DNA of the CDR3 is TGTGCCACCAGTGATACGACAGAAAACACAGATACGCAGTATTTT. Translation: CATSDTTENTDTQYF.

This clonotype appeared many times. The chain links TRBV20-1 to TRBJ2-5; 9 nucleotides align to TRBD2. The V segment lost 0 bases and the J segment 5 bases; nucleotides outside the gene matches: 10. Per germline, CDR1 DFQATT and CDR2 SNEGSKA (reference sequence). This CDR3 is built from 16 residues. The CDR3 DNA reads TGCAGTGCTAGAGATCAAGGTGCGGGGGGGACGGAGACCCAGTACTTC. Encoded protein: CSARDQGAGGTETQYF.

This clonotype appeared many times. V gene TRBV27 combines with J gene TRBJ2-5, with D unresolved. V was shortened by 5 bases and J by 10 bases, with 17 bases between the two germline ends. The germline V gene has CDR1 MNHEY and CDR2 SMNVEV (reference sequence). There are 13 residues in the CDR3. The CDR3 coding sequence is TGTGCCAGCAGTGCTCTATCATCACCGGACCAGTACTTC. This sequence encodes CASSALSSPDQYF.

This clonotype was counted many times. This chain joins TRBV7-8 and TRBJ2-7, with 7 bases lining up with TRBD2. After removal of 5 bases from V and 6 bases from J, the junction contained 10 bases not matched to a gene. The CDR3 length is 14 residues. CDR1 and CDR2 (germline): SGHVS, FQNEAQ. This chain's CDR3 is CASSLLGGPGEQYF. In DNA form, the CDR3 reads TGTGCCAGCAGCCTACTGGGAGGGCCCGGCGAGCAGTACTTC.

The chain employs TRBV7-2 and TRBJ1-6, with no clear D. V dropped 6 bases and J dropped 3 bases, with 6 bases sitting between them. The CDR3 contains 13 residues. The germline CDR1 and CDR2 sequences are SGHTA and FQGNSA. CDR3 in DNA: TGTGCCAGCAGACCCCTCTATAATTCACCCCTCCACTTT. Its protein is CASRPLYNSPLHF.

The chain uses TRBV27 and TRBJ1-1; no definite D call. V gave up 10 bases and J gave up 3 bases, with 9 bases separating them. This CDR3 has 11 amino acids. Germline CDR1 reads MNHEY; CDR2 reads SMNVEV (reference sequence). The CDR3 loop is CATVGHTEAFF. The DNA for the CDR3 is TGTGCCACCGTGGGTCACACTGAAGCTTTCTTT.

In this sample, this clonotype turned up many times. The J gene is TRBJ1-3, the V gene TRBV9; D is uncertain. CDR1 and CDR2 from the germline V gene are SGDLS and YYNGEE. The CDR3 consists of 17 residues. The V end was cut by 0 bases, the J end by 1 base, with 14 bases between. CDR3 sequence (DNA): TGTGCCAGCAGCGTAGCTGAGACCCCTGGGTCTGGAAACACCATATATTTT. Residues: CASSVAETPGSGNTIYF.

This clonotype has ten or more counts. The chain links TRBV9 to TRBJ1-2; D not certain. The length of the CDR3 is 13 residues. Germline lookup yields CDR1 SGDLS and CDR2 YYNGEE. With 7 bases removed from V and 3 bases from J, the gap between germline ends came to 13 bases. The CDR3 reads CASFSGFDYGYTF. The CDR3 DNA reads TGTGCCAGCTTTTCGGGGTTTGACTATGGCTACACCTTC.

There are many counts of this clonotype. V is TRBV7-2 and J is TRBJ2-2; a possible D gene is TRBD1 (5 bases). There are 17 residues in the CDR3. CDR1 is SGHTA and CDR2 is FQGNSA in the germline V gene. Trimming stripped 6 bases from V and 3 bases from J, with 20 bases between. CDR3 sequence (DNA): TGTGCCAGCAGGCAAAGGGGCCCCCTACGGGACACCGGGGAGCTGTTTTTT. Protein sequence: CASRQRGPLRDTGELFF.

This clonotype was seen a handful of times. The J gene is TRBJ2-2, the V gene TRBV4-2; a possible D gene is TRBD1 (5 bases). The CDR3 is 17 residues long. Trimming cost V 1 base and J 4 bases, with 16 bases left between them. The germline CDR1 and CDR2 sequences are LGHNA and YNFKEQ. The CDR3 DNA reads TGTGCCAGCAGCCAAGCAGCAGGGCGGTGGGGCACCGGGGAGCTGTTTTTT. This sequence encodes CASSQAAGRWGTGELFF.

This clonotype was counted a few times. The chain's CDR3 is CASSPRLAGITSSTGELFF. DNA of the CDR3: TGTGCCAGCAGCCCAAGACTAGCGGGGATCACGTCGAGCACCGGGGAGCTGTTTTTT. V usage is TRBV11-2 and J usage is TRBJ2-2; TRBD2 matches 11 bases. The CDR3 is 19 amino acids. V shed 5 bases, J shed 4 bases, and the junction held 15 bases outside the gene matches. Germline CDR1 SGHAT, CDR2 FQNNGV. The complete variable domain, with remaining parts taken from reference TRBV11-2 and TRBJ2-2, reads EAGVAQSPRYKIIEKRQSVAFWCNPISGHATLYWYQQILGQGPKLLIQFQNNGVVDDSQLPKDRFSAERLKGVDSTLKIQPAKLEDSAVYLCASSPRLAGITSSTGELFFGEGSRLTVL.

This clonotype was seen repeatedly, ten times or more. This sequence joins TRBV15 and TRBJ2-3; D call uncertain. Germline V gene data show CDR1 as LNHNV and CDR2 as YYDKDF (reference sequence). The CDR3 has 13 residues. Trimming cost V 1 base and J 2 bases, with 4 bases left between them. The CDR3 bases are TGTGCCACCAGCAGAGTACCCACAGATACGCAGTATTTT. Its protein product is CATSRVPTDTQYF.

This clonotype was seen many times. This chain links TRBV20-1 with TRBJ2-7; D is unresolved. V was shortened by 3 bases and J by 0 bases, with 15 bases between the two germline ends. CDR1 is DFQATT, CDR2 SNEGSKA, per germline (reference sequence). The CDR3 is 15 amino acids. The CDR3 DNA is TGCAGTGCTAGGAAGACTCCAGGAGACTCCTACGAGCAGTACTTC. Translating gives CSARKTPGDSYEQYF.

Remarks on this clonotype: This may be a read error: a much more frequent sequence differs by one nucleotide. The gene calls are TRBV20-1 and TRBJ2-2; weak D call: TRBD1 (6 bases). The CDR3 runs 13 residues. Trimming removed 2 bases from V and 5 bases from J, with 9 bases in between. Germline V gene sequence: CDR1 DFQATT, CDR2 SNEGSKA (reference sequence). The DNA for the CDR3 is TGCAGTGCTAGATACAGGGTGACCGGGGAGCTGTTTTTT. As protein: CSARYRVTGELFF.

This clonotype was seen many times. The chain links TRBV6-5 to TRBJ1-2; D is uncertain. This CDR3 is built from 13 residues. Germline values: CDR1 MNHEY, CDR2 SVGAGI. V was clipped by 5 bases and J by 6 bases, with 13 bases between them. The CDR3 loop is CASSTGDINGYTF. In nucleotides, the CDR3 is TGTGCCAGCAGTACCGGCGACATCAATGGCTACACCTTC.

The table lists this clonotype with many counts. The chain combines TRBV18 with TRBJ2-5; 12 bases map to TRBD2. The CDR3 is 17 amino acids. Germline assignment: CDR1 KGHSH and CDR2 LQKENI. V was clipped by 6 bases and J by 5 bases; unmatched bases: 13. The CDR3 region is CASSFPTSGRQTETQYF. The DNA of the CDR3 is TGTGCCAGCTCTTTTCCGACTAGCGGGAGACAAACTGAGACCCAGTACTTC.

Of note for this clonotype: A read error may be the cause here, since a much bigger clone is one base away. V is TRBV7-2 and J is TRBJ1-4; TRBD1 aligns across 8 bases. Germline V gives CDR1 SGHTA, CDR2 FQGNSA. This CDR3 is built from 15 residues. CDR3 sequence (DNA): TGTGCCAGCAGCTTAGGGCAGGGGGCAGGTGAAAACCTGTTTTTT. It specifies CASSLGQGAGENLFF.